One TCR beta chain is described in this entry. Time point in this sample: recipient sample about 28 days before transplant, after cytoreduction. The sample originates from a study of T cell clonotyping in hematopoietic cell transplantation. The method was immunoSEQ multiplex PCR; TCRdb's version includes in-frame clones alone and lacks a portion of them. The sample lists 15,000 to 20,000 clones; 70% to 85% were seen once. The sequencing used peripheral blood mononuclear cells, collected before stem cell transplant. This receptor was obtained from a man in his 60s with acute myeloid leukemia. Some clones in this sample may be carry-over from other donors' samples.

The CDR3 coding sequence is TGTGCCTGGAGTGTAGGGACACTTAATCAGCCCCAGCATTTT. It is translated as CAWSVGTLNQPQHF. The chain is built from TRBV30 and TRBJ1-5; D may be TRBD1 (6 bases). V was cut by 0 bases and J by 4 bases, with 10 bases left in between. CDR3 length: 14 amino acids. From germline, CDR1 is GTSNPN and CDR2 SVGIG (reference sequence).